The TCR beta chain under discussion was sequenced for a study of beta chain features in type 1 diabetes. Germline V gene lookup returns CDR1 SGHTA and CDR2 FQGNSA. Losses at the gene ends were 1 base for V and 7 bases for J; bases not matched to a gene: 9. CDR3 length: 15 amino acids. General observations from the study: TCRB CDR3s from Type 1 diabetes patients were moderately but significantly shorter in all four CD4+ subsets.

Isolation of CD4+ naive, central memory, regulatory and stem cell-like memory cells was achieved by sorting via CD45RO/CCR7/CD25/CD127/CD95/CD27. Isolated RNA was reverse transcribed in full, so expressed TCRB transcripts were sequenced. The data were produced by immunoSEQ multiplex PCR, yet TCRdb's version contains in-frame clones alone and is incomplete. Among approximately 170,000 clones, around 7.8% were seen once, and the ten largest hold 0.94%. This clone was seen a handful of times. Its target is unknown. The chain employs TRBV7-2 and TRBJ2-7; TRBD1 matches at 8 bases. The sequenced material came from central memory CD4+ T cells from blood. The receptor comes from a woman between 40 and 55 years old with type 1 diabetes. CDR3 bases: TGTGCCAGCAGCTTAGGGAGGCAGGGGGCCGGGGAGCAGTACTTC. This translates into CASSLGRQGAGEQYF.